These 29 T cell receptor beta chains share one sample of origin, sequenced in a study of T-cell memory formation after mild COVID-19. TCRdb re-derived calls from the 5' RACE reads in MiXCR, one entry per CDR3 protein. The repertoire consists of under 300,000 distinct CDR3 sequences, with around 17% occurring once and the leading ten covering 3.5% to 4%. The sample consisted of PBMCs or a T cell subset sorted from them (not recorded which). These receptors all stem from a man between 18 and 29 years old who had mild COVID-19 (a few samples of this study predate the infection). Cell type and time point are not known.

This clonotype showed up just a few times. The V gene is TRBV5-1, the J gene TRBJ1-1; maybe TRBD1 (6 bases). The V and J ends lost 3 bases and 6 bases respectively, with 15 bases between them. CDR1 and CDR2 (germline): SGHRS, YFSETQ. The CDR3 loop spans 14 amino acids. The CDR3 spells CASSWSGAQAEAFF. The CDR3 bases are TGCGCCAGCAGCTGGTCAGGGGCACAAGCTGAAGCTTTCTTT.

The chain couples TRBV7-2 to TRBJ2-7; D is uncertain. Trimming removed 5 bases from V and 2 bases from J, with 16 bases in between. This CDR3 contains 15 residues. The germline CDR1 and CDR2 sequences are SGHTA and FQGNSA. The CDR3 bases are TGTGCCAGCAGCGATCCGGCTAGATTGGCCTACGAGCAGTACTTC. It yields the protein CASSDPARLAYEQYF.

This clonotype was found a few times. This sequence joins TRBV12-5 and TRBJ2-5; D is unclear. The germline V and J ends were trimmed by 2 bases and 7 bases, with 11 bases remaining between them. This CDR3 region has 13 residues. CDR1 LGHNT and CDR2 FRNRAP come from the germline V gene. The CDR3 here is CASGLLGARTQYF. CDR3 bases: TGTGCTAGTGGTTTGCTTGGAGCCAGGACCCAGTACTTC.

The table lists this clonotype with a few counts. V is TRBV27 and J is TRBJ2-3; D call uncertain. Germline lookup yields CDR1 MNHEY and CDR2 SMNVEV (reference sequence). Trimming pared 5 bases from V and 4 bases from J, leaving 13 bases between. This CDR3 is 14 amino acids long. In DNA form, the CDR3 reads TGTGCCAGCAGTGTGGGGTTTCAGGCAGATACGCAGTATTTT. Residues: CASSVGFQADTQYF.

This clonotype was seen a few times. This chain uses TRBV6-2 or TRBV6-3 with TRBJ2-7; D remains ambiguous. The V end lost 8 bases, the J end lost 2 bases, and 16 bases lay between the germline ends. Germline CDR1 and CDR2: MNHEY and SVGEGT. CDR3 length: 14 amino acids. Here the CDR3 reads CASRKAFLAYEQYV. The DNA of the CDR3 is TGTGCCAGCCGAAAAGCCTTCCTAGCCTACGAGCAGTACGTC.

CDR3 amino acids: CSVDEGGQGTDTQYF. CDR3 sequence (DNA): TGCAGCGTTGACGAGGGGGGGCAGGGCACAGATACGCAGTATTTT. The gene calls are TRBV29-1 and TRBJ2-3; D is possibly TRBD2 (7 bases). Germline CDR1 and CDR2: SQVTM and ANQGSEA. CDR3 length: 15 residues. V lost 3 bases to trimming and J lost 1 base, with 14 bases between them.

This chain connects TRBV6-2 or TRBV6-3 to TRBJ1-1; D not certain. There are 12 residues in the CDR3. The V end was cut by 7 bases, the J end by 0 bases, with 6 bases between. Germline CDR1 is MNHEY and CDR2 is SVGEGT. For the CDR3, the DNA is TGTGCCAGCACGATGGTGAACACTGAAGCTTTCTTT. Residues: CASTMVNTEAFF.

V usage is TRBV12-3 or TRBV12-4 and J usage is TRBJ2-3, with 9 nucleotides matching TRBD2. Trimming took 11 bases from V and 0 from J; bases not matched to a gene: 21. The CDR3 runs to 19 residues. This chain's CDR3 is CADLFSGSAGGPSTDTQYF. CDR3 DNA: TGTGCCGATCTCTTTAGCGGGTCAGCGGGGGGACCTAGCACAGATACGCAGTATTTT.

The chain joins TRBV20-1 to TRBJ2-7; TRBD2 might be the D (5 bases). With 6 bases removed from V and 1 base from J, the gap between germline ends came to 13 bases. The CDR3 totals 13 residues. CDR1 and CDR2 from the germline V gene are DFQATT and SNEGSKA (reference sequence). The CDR3 loop reads CSALGRGSYEQYV. Written as DNA, the CDR3 is TGCAGTGCGCTCGGACGGGGATCCTACGAGCAGTACGTC.

This clonotype was found a few times. This chain connects TRBV12-3 or TRBV12-4 to TRBJ1-4; D uncertain. This CDR3 has 14 residues. The germline V and J ends were trimmed by 2 bases and 4 bases, with 8 bases remaining between them. The CDR3 spells CASSLQGLNEKLFF. DNA of the CDR3: TGTGCCAGCAGTTTACAAGGCCTTAATGAAAAACTGTTTTTT.

Points on this clonotype: A much more abundant neighbour one base away suggests this may be a read error. The genes are TRBV28 and TRBJ2-7, with a possible D match to TRBD1 (5 bases). CDR1 and CDR2 from the germline V gene are MDHEN and SYDVKM. Trimming shortened V by 6 bases and J by 6 bases, and 18 bases separated the two germline ends. CDR3 size: 14 residues. CDR3 in amino acids: CASRPRQLSLEQYV. The CDR3 bases are TGTGCCAGCAGACCGAGACAGCTAAGTCTCGAGCAGTACGTC.

This clonotype was found many times. V is TRBV29-1 and J is TRBJ2-2; 12 nucleotides line up with TRBD1. V shed 7 bases and J 5 bases; nucleotides not matched to a gene: 5. CDR1 and CDR2 (germline): SQVTM, ANQGSEA. This CDR3 has 14 residues. The DNA of the CDR3 is TGCAGCGCCGGGACAGGGGGCGGAACCGGGGAGCTGTTTTTT. It specifies CSAGTGGGTGELFF.

In this sample, this clonotype turned up many times. This chain joins TRBV5-1 and TRBJ2-2; 8 nucleotides line up with TRBD1. The J segment lost 3 bases and the V segment lost 4 bases, leaving 5 bases of the junction unmatched. The CDR3 has 15 residues. Germline CDR1 and CDR2: SGHRS and YFSETQ. CDR3 in amino acids: CASSLGQGDTGELFF. CDR3 bases: TGCGCCAGCAGCCTCGGACAGGGTGACACCGGGGAGCTGTTTTTT.

This clonotype was counted only a few times. V and J are TRBV6-5 and TRBJ2-7; D gene unclear. V lost 4 bases to trimming and J lost 2 bases, with 12 bases between them. This CDR3 contains 14 residues. The germline gives CDR1 MNHEY, CDR2 SVGAGI. Written as DNA, the CDR3 is TGTGCCAGCAGTTGGACCCACCCGACCTACGAGCAGTACTTC. This gives the protein CASSWTHPTYEQYF.

This chain connects TRBV7-3 to TRBJ2-5; D unclear. The CDR3 has 11 amino acids. V lost 8 bases and J 6 bases, leaving 10 bases between the germline ends. Germline lookup yields CDR1 SGHTA and CDR2 FQGTGA. CDR3: CASPFGKTQYF. The CDR3 DNA follows: TGTGCCAGCCCCTTTGGGAAGACCCAGTACTTC.

The chain recombines TRBV7-2 with TRBJ2-5, with 8 bases lining up with TRBD1. V trimming: 4 bases; J trimming: 6 bases; junction bases outside the gene matches: 4. The CDR3 is 13 amino acids. Germline V CDR1 and CDR2: SGHTA, FQGNSA. CDR3 amino acids: CASSSDREKTQYF. The DNA of the CDR3 is TGTGCCAGCAGCTCGGACAGGGAGAAGACCCAGTACTTC.

V gene TRBV2 combines with J gene TRBJ2-7; D is unresolved. Looked up from germline, CDR1 is SNHLY and CDR2 is FYNNEI. There are 14 residues in the CDR3. With 4 bases removed from V and 4 bases from J, the gap between germline ends came to 14 bases. CDR3 sequence: CASSGVGRVYEQYF. CDR3 bases: TGTGCCAGCAGTGGAGTCGGTCGGGTTTACGAGCAGTACTTC. Based on the CDR3 plus reference TRBV2 and TRBJ2-7, the full variable domain is EPEVTQTPSHQVTQMGQEVILRCVPISNHLYFYWYRQILGQKVEFLVSFYNNEISEKSEIFDDQFSVERPDGSNFTLKIRSTKLEDSAMYFCASSGVGRVYEQYFGPGTRLTVT.

This clonotype was counted only a few times. The chain's CDR3 is CASSLEGTAMYF. The CDR3 nucleotides are TGTGCCAGCAGCTTAGAGGGGACAGCTATGTACTTC. The V gene is TRBV7-2, the J gene TRBJ2-7; 7 bases match TRBD1. This CDR3 is built from 12 residues. The junction had 6 bases not matched to a gene; V was cut back by 1 base and J by 12 bases. Germline V gives CDR1 SGHTA, CDR2 FQGNSA.

Remarks on this clonotype: Compared with germline, one end of the junction differs, possibly owing to a read error. V and J are TRBV28 and TRBJ2-1, with 7 bases identical to TRBD1. Germline V gives CDR1 MDHEN, CDR2 SYDVKM. The CDR3 is made up of 11 amino acids. The CDR3 loop reads CRAGGSNEQFF. In nucleotides, the CDR3 is TGCAGGGCAGGGGGAAGCAATGAGCAGTTCTTC.

The rearrangement joins TRBV29-1 to TRBJ2-5; no firm D call. V shed 6 bases and J shed 5 bases, with 7 bases lying between them. The length of the CDR3 is 10 residues. The V gene's germline CDR1 is SQVTM and CDR2 ANQGSEA. The CDR3 here is CSVKPETQYF. CDR3 nucleotides: TGCAGCGTCAAACCGGAGACCCAGTACTTC.

The rearrangement joins TRBV27 to TRBJ2-7; D is possibly TRBD2 (5 bases). The CDR3 has 16 residues. The germline CDR1 and CDR2 sequences are MNHEY and SMNVEV (reference sequence). The germline V and J ends were trimmed by 3 bases and 5 bases, with 20 bases remaining between them. The CDR3 spells CASSLPHHREADEQYV. Here the CDR3 DNA reads TGTGCCAGCAGTTTGCCCCACCACCGGGAAGCTGACGAGCAGTACGTC.

V gene TRBV7-2 combines with J gene TRBJ2-5; 11 positions match TRBD2. Germline V lookup: CDR1 SGHTA, CDR2 FQGNSA. After removal of 8 bases from V and 0 bases from J, the junction contained 11 bases not matched to a gene. The CDR3 has 17 residues. The chain's CDR3 is CASQLAGGTTYQETQYF. CDR3 DNA: TGTGCCAGCCAATTAGCGGGGGGGACTACCTACCAAGAGACCCAGTACTTC.

This clonotype was seen a few times. V usage is TRBV2 and J usage is TRBJ1-6; D is uncertain. The CDR3 has 15 residues. Per the germline V gene, CDR1 is SNHLY and CDR2 is FYNNEI. Trimming pared 7 bases from V and 5 bases from J, leaving 15 bases between. CDR3 loop: CASNGAGGNNSPLHF. The CDR3 coding sequence is TGTGCCAGCAACGGAGCCGGAGGGAATAATTCACCCCTCCACTTT.

This clonotype showed up just a few times. The rearrangement joins TRBV3-2 to TRBJ1-1; the table's D call, TRBD1, was not checked against the DNA. TRBV3-2 is a listed pseudogene. The CDR3 has 16 amino acids. CDR3 sequence reads: CASSQSPTGMNTEAFF. The CDR3, as DNA: TGTGCCAGCAGCCAATCCCCGACAGGGATGAACACTGAAGCTTTCTTT.

The rearrangement joins TRBV27 to TRBJ1-5; possible D gene TRBD1, 5 bases. Germline values: CDR1 MNHEY, CDR2 SMNVEV (reference sequence). The length of the CDR3 is 15 residues. The ends were cut back, 3 bases at V and 0 bases at J, with 9 bases in the middle. Written as DNA, the CDR3 is TGTGCCAGCAGTTTGTGGGGGGATAGCAATCAGCCCCAGCATTTT. It encodes CASSLWGDSNQPQHF.

This clonotype appeared a few times. This chain joins TRBV7-2 and TRBJ2-7; 11 bases agree with TRBD1. Germline CDR1 and CDR2: SGHTA and FQGNSA. The CDR3 is 14 amino acids. V gave up 5 bases and J gave up 6 bases; unmatched junction bases: 6. The CDR3 reads CASSRDRGYREQYF. Here the CDR3 DNA reads TGTGCCAGCAGCAGGGACAGGGGGTATCGCGAGCAGTACTTC.

This sequence joins TRBV6-6 and TRBJ1-1; D perhaps matches TRBD1 (6 bases). Trimming removed 2 bases at V and 5 bases at J, with 12 bases between. CDR3 size: 14 residues. Per germline, CDR1 MNHNY and CDR2 SVGAGI (reference sequence). Here the CDR3 DNA reads TGTGCCAGCAGTTACGATGGGGGGCAGACTGAAGCTTTCTTT. It yields the protein CASSYDGGQTEAFF.

This clonotype was observed a few times. The DNA for the CDR3 is TGCAGTGCCCCGGAAGCTTATGATAGCAATCAGCCCCAGCATTTT. Translated: CSAPEAYDSNQPQHF. The genes are TRBV20-1 and TRBJ1-5; D gene ambiguous. The V end lost 6 bases, the J end lost 0 bases, and 15 bases lay between the germline ends. From germline, CDR1 is DFQATT and CDR2 SNEGSKA (reference sequence). The CDR3 is 15 amino acids.

This clonotype has a handful of counts. The chain has TRBV5-1 and TRBJ2-3, with D perhaps matching TRBD1 (5 bases). Germline CDR1 is SGHRS and CDR2 is YFSETQ. Trimming took off 0 bases at V and 2 bases at J, with 10 bases between the two ends. This CDR3 comprises 15 residues. The CDR3 loop reads CASSLADRYTDTQYF. In DNA form, the CDR3 reads TGCGCCAGCAGCTTGGCCGACAGATACACAGATACGCAGTATTTT.